The TCR beta chain under discussion was sequenced for a study of CD8 T cells in Susac syndrome. The CDR3 runs 13 residues. V gave up 5 bases and J gave up 4 bases, with 10 bases separating them. Roughly 0.5 to 1 ug RNA was reverse transcribed with random hexamers. Amplification of the TCR beta CDR3 was carried out by immunoSEQ multiplex PCR, which spanned a total of 54 Vbeta and 13 Jbeta segments. TCRdb re-called the immunoSEQ multiplex PCR reads through MiXCR, storing one row per CDR3 protein. This sample has some 300,000 distinct CDR3 sequences, with 65% to 90% found just once. TCR beta sequencing covered blood CD8+ and CD4+ T cells. The authors negatively isolated CD8+ and CD4+ T cells and FACS-enriched TEMRA cells.

The chain employs TRBV12-3 or TRBV12-4 and TRBJ2-3, with D unresolved. Source material: CD8+ T cells from PBMCs. This receptor was identified in a human donor with multiple sclerosis. As DNA, the CDR3 is TGTGCCAGCAGTAGGACGGACCCAGATACGCAGTATTTT. This sequence encodes CASSRTDPDTQYF.